This T cell receptor beta chain was sequenced for a study of blood T cell repertoires in COVID-19. CDR3 length: 20 amino acids. After removal of 3 bases from V and 0 bases from J, the junction contained 16 bases not matched to a gene. Germline CDR1 MRHNA, CDR2 SNTAGT. TCRdb's copy holds only in-frame clones and misses some; the assay was immunoSEQ multiplex PCR. This table holds about 40,000 clones, about 80% found once. This receptor was obtained from a human donor with acute or convalescent COVID-19. The donor label of this sample is uncertain. The sample consisted of peripheral blood. The chain has TRBV6-4 and TRBJ1-4; 7 bases map to TRBD1. The CDR3 DNA is TGTGCCAGCAGTGATTGTCCCCTGCAGGGGGTAAAAGCAACTAATGAAAAACTGTTTTTT. Translating gives CASSDCPLQGVKATNEKLFF.